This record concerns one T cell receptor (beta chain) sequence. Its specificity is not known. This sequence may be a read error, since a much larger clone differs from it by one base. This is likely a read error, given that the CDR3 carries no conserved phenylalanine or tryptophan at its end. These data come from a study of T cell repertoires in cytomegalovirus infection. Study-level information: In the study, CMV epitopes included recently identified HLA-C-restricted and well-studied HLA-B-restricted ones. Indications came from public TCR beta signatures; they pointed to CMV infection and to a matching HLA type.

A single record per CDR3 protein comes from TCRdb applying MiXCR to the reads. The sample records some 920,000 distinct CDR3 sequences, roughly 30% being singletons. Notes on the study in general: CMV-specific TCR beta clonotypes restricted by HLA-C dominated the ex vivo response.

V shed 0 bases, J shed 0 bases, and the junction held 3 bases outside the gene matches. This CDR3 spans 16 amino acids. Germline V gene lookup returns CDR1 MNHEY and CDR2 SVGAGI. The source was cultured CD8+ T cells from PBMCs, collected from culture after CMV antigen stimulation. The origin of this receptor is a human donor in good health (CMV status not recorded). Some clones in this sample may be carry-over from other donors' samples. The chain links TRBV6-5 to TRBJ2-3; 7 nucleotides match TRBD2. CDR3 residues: CASSYSSGESTDTQYY. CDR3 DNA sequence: TGTGCCAGCAGTTACTCAAGCGGGGAGAGCACAGATACGCAGTATTAT.